This entry lists 15 T cell receptor beta chains sequenced from one sample in a study of blood T cells in healthy people across ages. Combining a sample-barcoded 5' primer with a J-beta primer mix, a second PCR ran for roughly 6 to 12 cycles. TCRdb analysed the 5' RACE reads with MiXCR anew, one entry per CDR3 protein. The table lists around 1,800,000 distinct CDR3 sequences, 39% of them singletons. The sequenced sample consisted of blood. The receptors originated from a human donor in good health.

The chain combines TRBV3-1 with TRBJ1-1, with D maybe TRBD1 (5 bases). V was cut by 2 bases and J by 4 bases, with 23 bases left in between. Germline CDR1 reads LGHDT; CDR2 reads YNNKEL (reference sequence). The CDR3 runs to 18 residues. The CDR3 nucleotides are TGTGCCAGCAGCCAATGGGGACTCCCGAATCTCCCGTTCACTGAAGCTTTCTTT. This encodes CASSQWGLPNLPFTEAFF.

This clonotype was observed a handful of times. The chain carries TRBV7-2 and TRBJ1-5, with D tentatively TRBD1 (6 bases). The germline gives CDR1 SGHTA, CDR2 FQGNSA. The CDR3 contains 17 residues. Trimming took off 2 bases at V and 6 bases at J, with 20 bases between the two ends. DNA of the CDR3: TGTGCCAGCAGCTTATTTCGAGGGGGACAAGGCATTCAGCCCCAGCATTTT. Translating it yields CASSLFRGGQGIQPQHF.

The chain uses TRBV28 and TRBJ2-3; 8 nucleotides line up with TRBD1. V trimming: 6 bases; J trimming: 5 bases; junction bases outside the gene matches: 10. CDR1 is MDHEN and CDR2 is SYDVKM in the germline V gene. The CDR3 length is 15 residues. CDR3 coding DNA: TGTGCCAGCAGCCCGACAGGGGCTATTAGAGATACGCAGTATTTT. Protein sequence: CASSPTGAIRDTQYF. The full variable domain, with the rest looked up from reference TRBV28 and TRBJ2-3, is DVKVTQSSRYLVKRTGEKVFLECVQDMDHENMFWYRQDPGLGLRLIYFSYDVKMKEKGDIPEGYSVSREKKERFSLILESASTNQTSMYLCASSPTGAIRDTQYFGPGTRLTVL.

In nucleotides, the CDR3 is TGTGCCAGCAGTTTCAGGGTTATCGACGAGCAGTACTTC. Translating gives CASSFRVIDEQYF. The chain couples TRBV28 to TRBJ2-5; possible D gene TRBD1, 5 bases. The assigned J gene may be wrong: the sequence end matches TRBJ2-7 better. CDR3 length equals 13 residues. Germline V lookup: CDR1 MDHEN, CDR2 SYDVKM.

This chain connects TRBV20-1 to TRBJ2-7; D ambiguous. CDR1 and CDR2 from the germline V gene are DFQATT and SNEGSKA (reference sequence). Between the trimmed V and J ends, which lost 0 bases and 1 base, there was a span of 13 bases. The CDR3 is 15 amino acids. The CDR3 DNA is TGCAGTGCTAGAGATGCGACCGCGGATTCCTACGAGCAGTACTTC. Translated, it gives CSARDATADSYEQYF.

The V gene is TRBV9, the J gene TRBJ2-7, with TRBD1 identical over 8 bases. There are 14 residues in the CDR3. V was clipped by 3 bases and J by 5 bases; unmatched bases: 7. CDR1 and CDR2 from the germline V gene are SGDLS and YYNGEE. CDR3 amino acids: CASSARGLADEQYF. CDR3 in DNA: TGTGCCAGCAGCGCCAGGGGGCTGGCTGACGAGCAGTACTTC.

This sequence joins TRBV3-1 and TRBJ1-2; 9 positions match TRBD1. CDR1 is LGHDT, CDR2 YNNKEL, per germline (reference sequence). The CDR3 has 15 residues. J was trimmed by 8 bases and V by 4 bases; bases with no gene match: 11. CDR3 region: CASSPPGTGNGGYTF. The CDR3 coding sequence is TGTGCCAGCAGCCCCCCCGGGACAGGGAACGGCGGCTACACCTTC. The full variable domain, in which reference TRBV3-1 and TRBJ1-2 provide the parts outside the CDR3, is DTAVSQTPKYLVTQMGNDKSIKCEQNLGHDTMYWYKQDSKKFLKIMFSYNNKELIINETVPNRFSPKSPDKAHLNLHINSLELGDSAVYFCASSPPGTGNGGYTFGSGTRLTVV.

This clonotype has just one count. This chain links TRBV6-2 or TRBV6-3 with TRBJ2-1; D is possibly TRBD1 (6 bases). The CDR3 runs 13 residues. Germline-derived CDR1 and CDR2 are MNHEY and SVGEGT. V dropped 9 bases and J dropped 10 bases, with 19 bases sitting between them. The CDR3 DNA reads as TGTGCCAGTAAGATTTCAGGGGTCGGGGAGCAGTTCTTC. The encoded protein is CASKISGVGEQFF.

The chain employs TRBV15 and TRBJ2-7, with 8 bases lining up with TRBD1. CDR1 and CDR2 (germline): LNHNV, YYDKDF (reference sequence). CDR3 length: 13 residues. The V segment lost 6 bases and the J segment 0 bases; nucleotides outside the gene matches: 1. CDR3 sequence (DNA): TGTGCCACCAGAGGGACAGGCTCCTACGAGCAGTACTTC. It is translated as CATRGTGSYEQYF.

This clonotype was seen a handful of times. The V gene is TRBV4-3, the J gene TRBJ1-1; D is perhaps TRBD1 (5 bases). CDR3 length: 15 amino acids. V lost 0 bases, J lost 4 bases, and 12 bases lay in between. The germline gives CDR1 LGHNA, CDR2 YSLEER. CDR3 nucleotides: TGCGCCAGCAGCCAAGATCCGGGGGGTGGCACTGAAGCTTTCTTT. It is translated as CASSQDPGGGTEAFF.

This clonotype was picked up a small number of times. The rearrangement uses TRBV20-1 and TRBJ2-7; 8 bases match TRBD1. V was clipped by 0 bases and J by 2 bases; unmatched bases: 6. In germline, CDR1 is DFQATT, CDR2 SNEGSKA (reference sequence). The CDR3 contains 15 residues. The CDR3 region has the DNA TGCAGTGCTAGAGACCGGACAGGGTTACCCTACGAGCAGTACTTC. Its translation: CSARDRTGLPYEQYF.

This clonotype has a handful of counts. The rearrangement joins TRBV11-2 to TRBJ2-1, with TRBD2 identical over 13 bases. Trimming removed 4 bases from V and 1 base from J; junction bases left unmatched: 13. The CDR3 length is 20 residues. Germline V gene sequence: CDR1 SGHAT, CDR2 FQNNGV. The CDR3: CASSSRGTSGVLKSYNEQFF. The DNA of the CDR3 is TGTGCCAGCAGCTCCCGCGGGACTAGCGGGGTTCTGAAGTCCTACAATGAGCAGTTCTTC.

The V call is TRBV4-2, the J call TRBJ2-3; D is ambiguous. CDR3 size: 14 residues. V lost 2 bases to trimming and J lost 5 bases, with 11 bases between them. The germline gives CDR1 LGHNA, CDR2 YNFKEQ. CDR3 sequence (DNA): TGTGCCAGCAGCCAATGGATTAAGGGAGATACGCAGTATTTT. It yields the protein CASSQWIKGDTQYF.

The chain's CDR3 is CASSFEKQGAGTEAFF. In DNA form, the CDR3 reads TGTGCCAGCAGCTTTGAAAAACAGGGGGCCGGGACTGAAGCTTTCTTT. The chain recombines TRBV7-3 with TRBJ1-1, with 9 bases fitting TRBD1. The CDR3 spans 16 residues. Germline CDR1 and CDR2: SGHTA and FQGTGA. V gave up 3 bases and J gave up 5 bases; unmatched junction bases: 10.

The chain combines TRBV7-2 with TRBJ2-5; TRBD1 might be the D (5 bases). The germline V gene encodes CDR1 SGHTA and CDR2 FQGNSA. Between the trimmed V and J ends, which lost 5 bases and 0 bases, there was a span of 13 bases. The CDR3 extends over 15 amino acids. The CDR3 region is CASSRQNLYQETQYF. CDR3 nucleotide sequence: TGTGCCAGCAGCAGACAGAATTTGTACCAAGAGACCCAGTACTTC. Full variable domain (outside the CDR3, taken from reference TRBV7-2 and TRBJ2-5): GAGVSQSPSNKVTEKGKDVELRCDPISGHTALYWYRQSLGQGLEFLIYFQGNSAPDKSGLPSDRFSAERTGGSVSTLTIQRTQQEDSAVYLCASSRQNLYQETQYFGPGTRLLVL.